This passage covers 18 T cell receptor beta chains from one sample sequenced in a study of blood T cell repertoires in COVID-19. Assay used: immunoSEQ multiplex PCR; TCRdb lists only in-frame clones, some missing. The table records about 68,000 clones, around nine tenths of them present only once. The sample consisted of peripheral blood. The receptor set was obtained from a human donor in a cohort sampled during active COVID-19.

V is TRBV12-5 and J is TRBJ2-2; possible D gene TRBD1, 6 bases. The CDR3 runs 18 residues. The germline gives CDR1 LGHNT, CDR2 FRNRAP. Trimming removed 0 bases at V and 2 bases at J, with 16 bases between. CDR3 sequence (DNA): TGTGCTAGTGGTTTGGTACCCAATGACAGGATTAACACCGGGGAGCTGTTTTTT. It translates to CASGLVPNDRINTGELFF.

The chain carries TRBV2 and TRBJ1-2; tentative D call: TRBD1 (6 bases). V lost 3 bases and J 4 bases, leaving 12 bases between the germline ends. The CDR3 loop spans 14 amino acids. Per germline, CDR1 SNHLY and CDR2 FYNNEI. CDR3 protein: CASSEQGLSYGYTF. The CDR3 bases are TGTGCCAGCAGTGAGCAGGGGCTCAGCTATGGCTACACCTTC. The full variable domain, its missing parts supplied by reference TRBV2 and TRBJ1-2, is EPEVTQTPSHQVTQMGQEVILRCVPISNHLYFYWYRQILGQKVEFLVSFYNNEISEKSEIFDDQFSVERPDGSNFTLKIRSTKLEDSAMYFCASSEQGLSYGYTFGSGTRLTVV.

This chain links TRBV7-6 with TRBJ2-7, with a weak D call TRBD2 (5 bases). This CDR3 region has 15 residues. The V gene lost 1 base and the J gene lost 1 base, with 11 bases spanning the gap. Germline assignment: CDR1 SGHVS and CDR2 FNYEAQ. The CDR3 protein is CASSLEGSGSYEQYF. In nucleotides, the CDR3 is TGTGCCAGCAGCTTAGAGGGATCGGGGTCCTACGAGCAGTACTTC.

This clone was recorded only once. V gene TRBV5-1 combines with J gene TRBJ1-2; maybe TRBD1 (5 bases). Deletions cut 3 bases from V and 8 bases from J, with 14 bases between. The CDR3 sequence is 13 residues long. CDR1 SGHRS and CDR2 YFSETQ come from the germline V gene. The CDR3 region has the DNA TGCGCCAGCAGCTATCTTGGGGCGGGGGGCTACACCTTC. Protein product: CASSYLGAGGYTF. The variable domain in full, completed from reference TRBV5-1 and TRBJ1-2, reads KAGVTQTPRYLIKTRGQQVTLSCSPISGHRSVSWYQQTPGQGLQFLFEYFSETQRNKGNFPGRFSGRQFSNSRSEMNVSTLELGDSALYLCASSYLGAGGYTFGSGTRLTVV.

The V call is TRBV29-1, the J call TRBJ2-5; 9 nucleotides align to TRBD1. The CDR3 is 13 residues long. V lost 7 bases and J lost 5; bases outside the gene matches: 8. CDR1 SQVTM and CDR2 ANQGSEA come from the germline V gene. Here the CDR3 reads CSAHRGLYETQYF. Written as DNA, the CDR3 is TGCAGCGCCCACAGGGGGCTTTATGAGACCCAGTACTTC.

The chain combines TRBV3-1 (or the pseudogene TRBV3-2) with TRBJ2-5; 14 positions match TRBD2. V gave up 4 bases and J gave up 4 bases; unmatched junction bases: 11. The CDR3 has 18 residues. Germline CDR1 is LGHDT and CDR2 is YNNKEL (reference sequence). CDR3 region: CASSPLTGLAGGGETQYF. The CDR3 DNA reads as TGTGCCAGCAGCCCTTTGACTGGACTAGCGGGGGGTGGAGAGACCCAGTACTTC.

The chain combines TRBV4-1 with TRBJ1-4, with TRBD1 identical over 9 bases. In germline, CDR1 is MGHRA, CDR2 YSYEKL. V lost 4 bases, J lost 3 bases, and 9 bases stayed unmatched. This CDR3 contains 17 residues. CDR3 coding DNA: TGCGCCAGCAGCCTCGGACAGGGGCCCTCGCCTAATGAAAAACTGTTTTTT. This translates into CASSLGQGPSPNEKLFF.

The rearrangement links TRBV19 to TRBJ2-5; TRBD1 aligns across 8 bases. Germline V gene data show CDR1 as LNHDA and CDR2 as SQIVND (reference sequence). The CDR3 is 14 amino acids. J gave up 5 bases and V 7 bases, and 9 bases lay outside the gene matches. The CDR3 loop reads CASNPTGVGETQYF. The CDR3 region has the DNA TGTGCCAGTAATCCGACAGGGGTTGGGGAGACCCAGTACTTC.

The V and J genes are TRBV14 and TRBJ2-3, with D unresolved. Per the germline V gene, CDR1 is SGHDN and CDR2 is FVKESK. This CDR3 comprises 16 residues. Trimming removed 0 bases from V and 2 bases from J, with 12 bases in between. CDR3 nucleotides: TGTGCCAGCAGCCAAGATCTGACTGCTAACACAGATACGCAGTATTTT. It is translated as CASSQDLTANTDTQYF.

Only a few counts were recorded for this clone. This chain connects TRBV19 to TRBJ1-4, with TRBD1 as a possible D gene (5 bases). The germline V gene has CDR1 LNHDA and CDR2 SQIVND (reference sequence). V was cut by 11 bases and J by 8 bases, with 21 bases left in between. CDR3 size: 14 residues. DNA for the CDR3: TGTGCCTCCCTAATCCCCTCTGGGGGGGAAAAACTGTTTTTT. This gives the protein CASLIPSGGEKLFF.

This chain uses TRBV11-3 with TRBJ1-1, with D hard to call. The germline V and J ends were trimmed by 5 bases and 1 base, with 5 bases remaining between them. The CDR3 consists of 12 residues. Germline lookup yields CDR1 SGHNT and CDR2 YENEEA. The CDR3: CASSPSNTEAFF. Here the CDR3 DNA reads TGTGCCAGCAGCCCTTCGAACACTGAAGCTTTCTTT.

The gene calls are TRBV29-1 and TRBJ1-4; D uncertain. Trimming shortened V by 1 base and J by 4 bases, and 13 bases separated the two germline ends. Germline CDR1 reads SQVTM; CDR2 reads ANQGSEA. The CDR3 is made up of 15 amino acids. The CDR3 loop is CSVEADREFNEKLFF. The CDR3 DNA follows: TGCAGCGTTGAAGCGGATCGGGAGTTTAATGAAAAACTGTTTTTT.

This clone was detected once. V is TRBV5-6 and J is TRBJ1-1; TRBD1 aligns across 8 bases. Germline V lookup: CDR1 SGHDT, CDR2 YYEEEE. J was trimmed by 1 base and V by 3 bases; bases with no gene match: 2. This CDR3 is built from 14 residues. DNA of the CDR3: TGTGCCAGCAGCTACAGGGGGAGGAACACTGAAGCTTTCTTT. Its protein is CASSYRGRNTEAFF.

This clone was seen only once. Here the CDR3 DNA reads TGTGCCAGCTCACCTGTGGGCAGGGGGCGGCCTAACGAGCAGTACTTC. This translates into CASSPVGRGRPNEQYF. V is TRBV18 and J is TRBJ2-7, with 8 bases fitting TRBD1. Losses at the gene ends were 3 bases for V and 5 bases for J; bases not matched to a gene: 12. This CDR3 spans 16 amino acids. Germline CDR1 and CDR2: KGHSH and LQKENI.

This clone has a single count. This rearrangement joins TRBV20-1 to TRBJ1-1; 7 bases are a match to TRBD1. The V gene end was trimmed by 3 bases and the J gene end by 0 bases; junction bases not matched to a gene: 19. The CDR3 is 19 amino acids. CDR1 is DFQATT and CDR2 is SNEGSKA in the germline V gene (reference sequence). The CDR3, as DNA: TGCAGTGCTAGTAGGCCCCCGACAGGGCGAACAGGGTTGAACACTGAAGCTTTCTTT. This sequence encodes CSASRPPTGRTGLNTEAFF.

V is TRBV15 and J is TRBJ1-1, with 7 bases matching TRBD1. Germline V gene sequence: CDR1 LNHNV, CDR2 YYDKDF (reference sequence). With V trimmed by 3 bases and J by 0 bases, 1 base remained unmatched. There are 14 residues in the CDR3. The DNA for the CDR3 is TGTGCCACCAGCAGTGACAGGGTGAACACTGAAGCTTTCTTT. This translates into CATSSDRVNTEAFF.

This chain uses TRBV5-1 with TRBJ1-2; D ambiguous. The germline V and J ends were trimmed by 1 base and 6 bases, with 19 bases remaining between them. Germline V gene data show CDR1 as SGHRS and CDR2 as YFSETQ. This CDR3 has 16 residues. CDR3 DNA: TGCGCCAGCAGCTTGTGGGCCGAGCCTTCGGGGAATGGCTACACCTTC. Protein sequence: CASSLWAEPSGNGYTF.

The rearrangement uses TRBV11-2 and TRBJ1-1; 7 bases map to TRBD1. Trimming removed 4 bases from V and 10 bases from J; junction bases left unmatched: 9. The germline V gene has CDR1 SGHAT and CDR2 FQNNGV. This CDR3 contains 13 residues. CDR3: CASSSITGAGAFF. CDR3 bases: TGTGCCAGCAGCTCTATTACAGGGGCGGGAGCTTTCTTT.